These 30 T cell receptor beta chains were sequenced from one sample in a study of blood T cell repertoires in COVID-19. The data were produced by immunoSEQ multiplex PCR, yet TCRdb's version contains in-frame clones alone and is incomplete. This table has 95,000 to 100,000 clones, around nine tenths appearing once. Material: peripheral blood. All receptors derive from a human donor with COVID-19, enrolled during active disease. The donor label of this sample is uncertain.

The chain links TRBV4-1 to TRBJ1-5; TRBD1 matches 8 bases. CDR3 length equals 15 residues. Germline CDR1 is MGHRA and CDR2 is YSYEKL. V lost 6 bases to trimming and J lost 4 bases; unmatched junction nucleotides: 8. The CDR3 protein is CASSLYRGSNQPQHF. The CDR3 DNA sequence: TGCGCCAGCAGTCTCTACAGGGGGTCAAATCAGCCCCAGCATTTT.

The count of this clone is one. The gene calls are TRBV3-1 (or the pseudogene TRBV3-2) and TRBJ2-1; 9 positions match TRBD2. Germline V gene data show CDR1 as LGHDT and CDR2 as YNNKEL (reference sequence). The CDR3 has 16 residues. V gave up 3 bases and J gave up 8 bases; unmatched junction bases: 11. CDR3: CASSQPTGGGAHEQFF. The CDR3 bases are TGTGCCAGCAGCCAGCCCACTGGCGGGGGGGCCCATGAGCAGTTCTTC.

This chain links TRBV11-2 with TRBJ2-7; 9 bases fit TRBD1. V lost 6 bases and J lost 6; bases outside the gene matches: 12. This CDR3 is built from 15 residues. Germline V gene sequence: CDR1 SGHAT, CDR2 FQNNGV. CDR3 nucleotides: TGTGCCAGCAGTCACAGGGGGCAGCGCGTCCTCGAGCAGTACTTC. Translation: CASSHRGQRVLEQYF.

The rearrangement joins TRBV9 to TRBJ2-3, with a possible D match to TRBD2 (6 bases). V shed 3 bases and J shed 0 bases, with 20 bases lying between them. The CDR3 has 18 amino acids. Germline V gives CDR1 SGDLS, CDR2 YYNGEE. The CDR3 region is CASSDDFRLDPSTDTQYF. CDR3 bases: TGTGCCAGCAGCGATGACTTTAGACTAGACCCTAGCACAGATACGCAGTATTTT.

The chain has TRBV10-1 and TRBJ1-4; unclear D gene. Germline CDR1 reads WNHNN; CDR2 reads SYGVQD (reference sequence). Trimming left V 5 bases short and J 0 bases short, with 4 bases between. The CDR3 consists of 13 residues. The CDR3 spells CASSPTTNEKLFF. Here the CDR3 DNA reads TGCGCCAGCAGTCCCACAACTAATGAAAAACTGTTTTTT.

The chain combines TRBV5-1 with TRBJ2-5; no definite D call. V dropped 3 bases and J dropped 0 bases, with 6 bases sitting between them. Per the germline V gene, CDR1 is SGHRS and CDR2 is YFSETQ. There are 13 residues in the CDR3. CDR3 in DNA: TGCGCCAGCAGCTCCTTCTACCAAGAGACCCAGTACTTC. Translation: CASSSFYQETQYF.

The CDR3 coding sequence is TGCGCCAGCAGCTCCGAGGACACCTGGAACACTGAAGCTTTCTTT. Translated, it gives CASSSEDTWNTEAFF. This chain connects TRBV5-1 to TRBJ1-1; TRBD1 might be the D (5 bases). Trimming stripped 3 bases from V and 1 base from J, with 13 bases between. The CDR3 has 15 amino acids. The germline V gene has CDR1 SGHRS and CDR2 YFSETQ. Together with reference TRBV5-1 and TRBJ1-1, the CDR3 gives the full variable domain: KAGVTQTPRYLIKTRGQQVTLSCSPISGHRSVSWYQQTPGQGLQFLFEYFSETQRNKGNFPGRFSGRQFSNSRSEMNVSTLELGDSALYLCASSSEDTWNTEAFFGQGTRLTVV.

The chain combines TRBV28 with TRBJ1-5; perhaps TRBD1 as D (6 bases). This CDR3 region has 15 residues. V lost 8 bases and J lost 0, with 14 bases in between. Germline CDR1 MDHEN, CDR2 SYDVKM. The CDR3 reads CASPGRDNSNQPQHF. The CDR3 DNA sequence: TGTGCCAGCCCCGGTCGGGACAATAGCAATCAGCCCCAGCATTTT.

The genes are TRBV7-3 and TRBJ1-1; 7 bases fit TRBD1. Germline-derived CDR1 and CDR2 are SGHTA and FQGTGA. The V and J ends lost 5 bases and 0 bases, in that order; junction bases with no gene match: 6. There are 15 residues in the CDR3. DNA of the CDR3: TGTGCCAGCAGCCCCCAGGGACAGCTGAACACTGAAGCTTTCTTT. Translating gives CASSPQGQLNTEAFF.

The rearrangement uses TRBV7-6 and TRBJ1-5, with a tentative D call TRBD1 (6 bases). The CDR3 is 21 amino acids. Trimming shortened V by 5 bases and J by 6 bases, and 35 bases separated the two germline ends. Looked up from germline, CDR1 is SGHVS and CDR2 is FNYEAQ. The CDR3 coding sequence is TGTGCCAGCAGCGGAAGGGGGGGGACCCGCCCGTATAGCCCATCGCCTCAGCCCCAGCATTTT. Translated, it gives CASSGRGGTRPYSPSPQPQHF.

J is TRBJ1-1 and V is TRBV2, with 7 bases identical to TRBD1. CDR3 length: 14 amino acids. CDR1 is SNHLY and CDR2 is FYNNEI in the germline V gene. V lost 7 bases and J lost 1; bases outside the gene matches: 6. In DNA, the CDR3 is TGTGCCAGCAATACAGGGGTTGCGAACACTGAAGCTTTCTTT. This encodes CASNTGVANTEAFF.

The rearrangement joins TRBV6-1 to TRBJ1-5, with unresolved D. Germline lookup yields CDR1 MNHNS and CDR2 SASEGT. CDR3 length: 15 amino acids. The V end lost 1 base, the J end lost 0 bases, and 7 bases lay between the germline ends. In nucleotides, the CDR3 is TGTGCCAGCAGTGAAGAAACAGCTAGCAATCAGCCCCAGCATTTT. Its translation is CASSEETASNQPQHF.

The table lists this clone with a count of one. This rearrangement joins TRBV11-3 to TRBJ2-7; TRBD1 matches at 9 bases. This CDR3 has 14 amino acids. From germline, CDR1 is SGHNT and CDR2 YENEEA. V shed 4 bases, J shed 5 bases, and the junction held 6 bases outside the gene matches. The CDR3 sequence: CASSYDRGTNEQYF. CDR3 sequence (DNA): TGTGCCAGCAGCTATGACAGGGGGACCAACGAGCAGTACTTC. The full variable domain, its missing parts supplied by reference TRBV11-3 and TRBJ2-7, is EAGVVQSPRYKIIEKKQPVAFWCNPISGHNTLYWYLQNLGQGPELLIRYENEEAVDDSQLPKDRFSAERLKGVDSTLKIQPAELGDSAVYLCASSYDRGTNEQYFGPGTRLTVT.

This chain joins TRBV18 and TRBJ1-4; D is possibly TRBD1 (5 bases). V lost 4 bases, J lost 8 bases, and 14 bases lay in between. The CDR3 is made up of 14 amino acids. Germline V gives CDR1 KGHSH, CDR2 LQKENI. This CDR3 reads CASSLVDNEEKLFF. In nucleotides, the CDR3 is TGTGCCAGCTCACTTGTGGACAACGAGGAAAAACTGTTTTTT.

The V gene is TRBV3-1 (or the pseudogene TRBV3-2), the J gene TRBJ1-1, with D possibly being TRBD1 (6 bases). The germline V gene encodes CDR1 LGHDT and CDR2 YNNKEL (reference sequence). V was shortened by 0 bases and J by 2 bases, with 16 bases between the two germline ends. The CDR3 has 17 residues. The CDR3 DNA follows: TGTGCCAGCAGCCAAGATAAAGGGGGAGGGTATAACACTGAAGCTTTCTTT. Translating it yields CASSQDKGGGYNTEAFF.

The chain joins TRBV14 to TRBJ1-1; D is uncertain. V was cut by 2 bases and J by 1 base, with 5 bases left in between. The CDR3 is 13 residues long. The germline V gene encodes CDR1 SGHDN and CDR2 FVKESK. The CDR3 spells CASSQPQNTEAFF. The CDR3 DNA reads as TGTGCCAGCAGCCAACCACAGAACACTGAAGCTTTCTTT.

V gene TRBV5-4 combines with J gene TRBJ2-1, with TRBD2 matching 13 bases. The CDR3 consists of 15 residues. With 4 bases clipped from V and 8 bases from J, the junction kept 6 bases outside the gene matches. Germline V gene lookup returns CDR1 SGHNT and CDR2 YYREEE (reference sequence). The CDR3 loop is CASSRTSGGNDEQFF. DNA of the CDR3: TGTGCCAGCAGCCGGACTAGCGGGGGAAACGATGAGCAGTTCTTC.

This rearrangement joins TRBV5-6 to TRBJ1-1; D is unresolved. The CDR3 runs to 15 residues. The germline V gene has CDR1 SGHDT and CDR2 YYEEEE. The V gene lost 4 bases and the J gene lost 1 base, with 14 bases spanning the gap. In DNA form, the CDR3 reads TGTGCCAGCAGCCCAGACACCCTGACGAACACTGAAGCTTTCTTT. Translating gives CASSPDTLTNTEAFF.

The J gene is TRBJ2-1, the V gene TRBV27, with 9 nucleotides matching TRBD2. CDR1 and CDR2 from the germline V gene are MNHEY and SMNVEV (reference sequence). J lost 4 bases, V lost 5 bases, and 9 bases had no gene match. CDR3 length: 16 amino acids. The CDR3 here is CASSTPLRGGYNEQFF. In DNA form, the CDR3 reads TGTGCCAGCAGTACCCCTTTGCGGGGGGGGTACAATGAGCAGTTCTTC.

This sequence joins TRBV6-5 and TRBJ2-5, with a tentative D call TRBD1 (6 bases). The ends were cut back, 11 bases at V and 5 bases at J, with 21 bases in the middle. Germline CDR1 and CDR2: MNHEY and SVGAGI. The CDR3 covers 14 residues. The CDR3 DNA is TGTGCCGGGGGCCCCCTTTTCCGCTCTGAGACCCAGTACTTC. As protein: CAGGPLFRSETQYF.

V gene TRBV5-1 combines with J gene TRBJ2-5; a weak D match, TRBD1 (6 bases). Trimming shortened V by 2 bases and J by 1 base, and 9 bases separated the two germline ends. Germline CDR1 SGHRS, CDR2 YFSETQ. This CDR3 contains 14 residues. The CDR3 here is CASSLQGGQETQYF. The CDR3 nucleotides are TGCGCCAGCAGCTTACAGGGCGGCCAAGAGACCCAGTACTTC.

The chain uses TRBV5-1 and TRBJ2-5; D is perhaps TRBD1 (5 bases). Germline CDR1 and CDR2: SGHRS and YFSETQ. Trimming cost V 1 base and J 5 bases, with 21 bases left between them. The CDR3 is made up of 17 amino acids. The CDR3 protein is CASSLILDRPVRETQYF. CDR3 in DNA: TGCGCCAGCAGCTTGATCCTTGACAGACCCGTCCGGGAGACCCAGTACTTC. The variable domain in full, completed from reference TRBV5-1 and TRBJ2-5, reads KAGVTQTPRYLIKTRGQQVTLSCSPISGHRSVSWYQQTPGQGLQFLFEYFSETQRNKGNFPGRFSGRQFSNSRSEMNVSTLELGDSALYLCASSLILDRPVRETQYFGPGTRLLVL.

For the CDR3, the DNA is TGTGCCAGCCGCGGCTCCGATTTCCTAAGCTCCTACAATGAGCAGTTCTTC. Protein product: CASRGSDFLSSYNEQFF. This chain links TRBV25-1 with TRBJ2-1; D is uncertain. V lost 8 bases to trimming and J lost 0 bases, with 20 bases between them. This CDR3 region has 17 residues. CDR1 is MGHDK and CDR2 is SYGVNS in the germline V gene.

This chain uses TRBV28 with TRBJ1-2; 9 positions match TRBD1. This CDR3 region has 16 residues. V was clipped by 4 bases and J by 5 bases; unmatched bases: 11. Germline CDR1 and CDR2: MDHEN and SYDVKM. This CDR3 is CASSWPSGTGNYGYTF. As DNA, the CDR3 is TGTGCCAGCAGTTGGCCCTCCGGGACAGGGAATTATGGCTACACCTTC.

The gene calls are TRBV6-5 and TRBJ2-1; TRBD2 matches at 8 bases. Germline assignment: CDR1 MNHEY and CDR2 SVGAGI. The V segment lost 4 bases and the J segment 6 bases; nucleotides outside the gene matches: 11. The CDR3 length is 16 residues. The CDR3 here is CASSFAGTRSANEQFF. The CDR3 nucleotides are TGTGCCAGCAGTTTTGCCGGGACTAGATCCGCCAATGAGCAGTTCTTC.

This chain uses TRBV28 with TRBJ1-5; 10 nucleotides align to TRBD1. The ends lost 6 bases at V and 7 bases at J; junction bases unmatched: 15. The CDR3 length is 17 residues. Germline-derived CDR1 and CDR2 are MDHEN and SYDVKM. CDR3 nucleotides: TGTGCCAGCAGGCCTCGCCGGGACAGGGGAAAAGGGCAGCCCCAGCATTTT. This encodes CASRPRRDRGKGQPQHF. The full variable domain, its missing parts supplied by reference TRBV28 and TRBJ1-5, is DVKVTQSSRYLVKRTGEKVFLECVQDMDHENMFWYRQDPGLGLRLIYFSYDVKMKEKGDIPEGYSVSREKKERFSLILESASTNQTSMYLCASRPRRDRGKGQPQHFGDGTRLSIL.

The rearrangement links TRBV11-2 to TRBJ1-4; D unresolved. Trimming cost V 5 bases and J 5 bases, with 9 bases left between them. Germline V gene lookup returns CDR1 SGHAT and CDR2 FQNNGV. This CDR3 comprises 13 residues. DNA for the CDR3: TGTGCCAGCAGCGGCCAGATGAATGAAAAACTGTTTTTT. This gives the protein CASSGQMNEKLFF.

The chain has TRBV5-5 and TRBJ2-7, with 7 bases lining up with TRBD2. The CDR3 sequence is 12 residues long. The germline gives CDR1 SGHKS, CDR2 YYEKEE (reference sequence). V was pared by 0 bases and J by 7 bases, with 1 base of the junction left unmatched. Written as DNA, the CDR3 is TGTGCCAGCAGCTTGGTCGGGGGGGAGCAGTACTTC. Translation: CASSLVGGEQYF. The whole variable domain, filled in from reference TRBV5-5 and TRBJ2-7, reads DAGVTQSPTHLIKTRGQQVTLRCSPISGHKSVSWYQQVLGQGPQFIFQYYEKEERGRGNFPDRFSARQFPNYSSELNVNALLLGDSALYLCASSLVGGEQYFGPGTRLTVT.

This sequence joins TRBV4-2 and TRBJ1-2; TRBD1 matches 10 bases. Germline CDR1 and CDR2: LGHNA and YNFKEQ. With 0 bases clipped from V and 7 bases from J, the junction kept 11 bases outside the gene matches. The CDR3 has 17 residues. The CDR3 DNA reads TGTGCCAGCAGCCAAGAAACCGACAGGGGGCGCGATGGTGGCTACACCTTC. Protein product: CASSQETDRGRDGGYTF.

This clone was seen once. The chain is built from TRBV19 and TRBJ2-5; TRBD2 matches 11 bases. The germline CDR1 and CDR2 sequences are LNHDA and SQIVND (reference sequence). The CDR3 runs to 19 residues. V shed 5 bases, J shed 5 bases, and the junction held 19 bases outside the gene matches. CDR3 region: CASSGLGGVAGGPRETQYF. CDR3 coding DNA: TGTGCCAGTAGTGGCCTCGGAGGGGTAGCGGGGGGGCCGCGGGAGACCCAGTACTTC.